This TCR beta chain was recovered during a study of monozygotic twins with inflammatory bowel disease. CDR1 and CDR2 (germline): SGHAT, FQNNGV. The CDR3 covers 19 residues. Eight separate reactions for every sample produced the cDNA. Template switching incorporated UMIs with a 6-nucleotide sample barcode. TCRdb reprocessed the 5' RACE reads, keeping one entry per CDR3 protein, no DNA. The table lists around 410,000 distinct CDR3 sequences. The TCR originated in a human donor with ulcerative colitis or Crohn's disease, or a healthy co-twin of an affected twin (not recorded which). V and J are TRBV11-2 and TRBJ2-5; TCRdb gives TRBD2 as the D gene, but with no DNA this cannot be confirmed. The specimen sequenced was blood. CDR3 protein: CASNLHPGLAGTLQETQYF.